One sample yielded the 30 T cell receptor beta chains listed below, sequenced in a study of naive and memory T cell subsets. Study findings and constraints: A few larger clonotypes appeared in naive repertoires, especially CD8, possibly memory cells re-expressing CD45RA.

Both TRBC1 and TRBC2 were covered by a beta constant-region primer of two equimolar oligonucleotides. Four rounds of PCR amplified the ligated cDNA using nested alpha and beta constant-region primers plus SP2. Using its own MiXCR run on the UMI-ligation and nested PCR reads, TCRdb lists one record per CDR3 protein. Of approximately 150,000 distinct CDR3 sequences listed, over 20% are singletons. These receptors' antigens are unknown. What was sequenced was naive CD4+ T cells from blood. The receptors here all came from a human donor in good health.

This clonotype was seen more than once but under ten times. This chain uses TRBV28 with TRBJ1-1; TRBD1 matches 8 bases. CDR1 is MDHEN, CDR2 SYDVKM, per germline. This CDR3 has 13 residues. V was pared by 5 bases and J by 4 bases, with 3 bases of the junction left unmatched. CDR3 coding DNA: TGTGCCAGCAGTCCCGACAGGGGCACTGAAGCTTTCTTT. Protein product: CASSPDRGTEAFF.

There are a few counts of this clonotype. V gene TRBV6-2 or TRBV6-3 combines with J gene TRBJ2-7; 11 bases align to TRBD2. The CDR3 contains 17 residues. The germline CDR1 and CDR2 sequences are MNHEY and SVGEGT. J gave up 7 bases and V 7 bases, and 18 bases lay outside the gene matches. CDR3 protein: CASTRPTVTSGTGEQYF. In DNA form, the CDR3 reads TGTGCCAGCACCCGCCCCACGGTGACTAGCGGGACGGGTGAGCAGTACTTC.

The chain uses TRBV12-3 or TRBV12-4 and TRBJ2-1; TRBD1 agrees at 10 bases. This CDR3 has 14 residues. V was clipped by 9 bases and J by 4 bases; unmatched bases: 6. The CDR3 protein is CASKTGGLYNEQFF. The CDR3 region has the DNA TGTGCCAGTAAGACAGGGGGCTTATACAATGAGCAGTTCTTC.

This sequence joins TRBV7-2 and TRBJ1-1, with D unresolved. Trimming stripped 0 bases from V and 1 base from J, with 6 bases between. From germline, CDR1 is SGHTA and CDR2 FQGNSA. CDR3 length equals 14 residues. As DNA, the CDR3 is TGTGCCAGCAGCTTAGCGAGCACGAACACTGAAGCTTTCTTT. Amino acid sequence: CASSLASTNTEAFF.

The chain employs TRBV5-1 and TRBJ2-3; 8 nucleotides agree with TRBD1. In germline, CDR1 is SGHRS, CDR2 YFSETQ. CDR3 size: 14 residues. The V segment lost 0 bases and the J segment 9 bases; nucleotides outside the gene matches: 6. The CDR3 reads CASSLALGTGTQYF. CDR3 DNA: TGCGCCAGCAGCTTGGCCTTAGGGACAGGAACGCAGTATTTT.

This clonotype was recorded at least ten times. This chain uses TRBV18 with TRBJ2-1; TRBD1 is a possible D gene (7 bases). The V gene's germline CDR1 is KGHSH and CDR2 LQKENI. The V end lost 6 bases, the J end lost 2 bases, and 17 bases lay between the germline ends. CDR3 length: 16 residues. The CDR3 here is CASSRQGGGTYNEQFF. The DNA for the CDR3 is TGTGCCAGCTCCCGCCAGGGGGGAGGAACCTACAATGAGCAGTTCTTC.

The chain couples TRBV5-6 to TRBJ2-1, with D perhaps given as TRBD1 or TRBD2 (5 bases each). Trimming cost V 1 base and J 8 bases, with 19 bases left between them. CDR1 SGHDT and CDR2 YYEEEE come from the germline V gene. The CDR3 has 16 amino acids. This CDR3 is CASSLLGVGSGDEQFF. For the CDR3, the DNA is TGTGCCAGCAGCTTGCTAGGGGTCGGCAGCGGCGATGAGCAGTTCTTC.

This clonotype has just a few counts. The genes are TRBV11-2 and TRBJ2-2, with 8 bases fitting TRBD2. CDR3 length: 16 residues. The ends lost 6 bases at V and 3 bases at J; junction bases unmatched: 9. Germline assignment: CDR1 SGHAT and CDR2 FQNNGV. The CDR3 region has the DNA TGTGCCAGCAGACGCCCGGGAGGGCCAGACACCGGGGAGCTGTTTTTT. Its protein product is CASRRPGGPDTGELFF.

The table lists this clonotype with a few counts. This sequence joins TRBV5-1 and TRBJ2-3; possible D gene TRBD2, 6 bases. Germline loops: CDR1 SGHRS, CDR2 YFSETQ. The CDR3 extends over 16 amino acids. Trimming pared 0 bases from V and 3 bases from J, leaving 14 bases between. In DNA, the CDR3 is TGCGCCAGCAGCTTGGCGTCGGGAGCTCGAACAGATACGCAGTATTTT. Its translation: CASSLASGARTDTQYF.

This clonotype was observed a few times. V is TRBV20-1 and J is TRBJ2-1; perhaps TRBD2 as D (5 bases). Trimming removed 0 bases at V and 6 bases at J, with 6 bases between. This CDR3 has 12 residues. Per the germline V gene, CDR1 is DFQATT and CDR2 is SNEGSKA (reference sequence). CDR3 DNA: TGCAGTGCTAGAGATCGGGGCAATGAGCAGTTCTTC. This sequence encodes CSARDRGNEQFF.

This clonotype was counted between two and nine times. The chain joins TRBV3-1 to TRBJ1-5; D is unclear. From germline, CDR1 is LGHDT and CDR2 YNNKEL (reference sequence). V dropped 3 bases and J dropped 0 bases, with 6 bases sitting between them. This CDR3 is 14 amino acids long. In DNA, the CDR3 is TGTGCCAGCAGCCAGGAAATTAGCAATCAGCCCCAGCATTTT. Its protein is CASSQEISNQPQHF.

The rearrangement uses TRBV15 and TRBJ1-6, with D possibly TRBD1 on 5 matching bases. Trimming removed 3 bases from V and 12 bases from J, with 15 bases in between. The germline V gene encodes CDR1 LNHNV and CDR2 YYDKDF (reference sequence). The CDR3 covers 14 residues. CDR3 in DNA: TGTGCCACCAGCAGGGACCGGACAAGTAGACCCCTCCACTTT. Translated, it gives CATSRDRTSRPLHF. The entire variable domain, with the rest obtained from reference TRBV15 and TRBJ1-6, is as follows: DAMVIQNPRYQVTQFGKPVTLSCSQTLNHNVMYWYQQKSSQAPKLLFHYYDKDFNNEADTPDNFQSRRPNTSFCFLDIRSPGLGDTAMYLCATSRDRTSRPLHFGNGTRLTVT.

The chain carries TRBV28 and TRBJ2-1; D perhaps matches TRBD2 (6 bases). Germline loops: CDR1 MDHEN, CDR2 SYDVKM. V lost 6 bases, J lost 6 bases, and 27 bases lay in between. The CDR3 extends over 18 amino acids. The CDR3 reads CASSLASPWGGRSNEQFF. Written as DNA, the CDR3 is TGTGCCAGCAGCCTGGCCAGCCCATGGGGAGGCCGCTCCAATGAGCAGTTCTTC.

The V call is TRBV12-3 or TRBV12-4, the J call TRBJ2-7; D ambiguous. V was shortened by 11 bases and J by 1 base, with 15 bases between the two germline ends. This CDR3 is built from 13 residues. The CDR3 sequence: CASLLIGSYEQYF. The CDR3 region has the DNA TGTGCCTCTCTACTTATCGGGTCCTACGAGCAGTACTTC.

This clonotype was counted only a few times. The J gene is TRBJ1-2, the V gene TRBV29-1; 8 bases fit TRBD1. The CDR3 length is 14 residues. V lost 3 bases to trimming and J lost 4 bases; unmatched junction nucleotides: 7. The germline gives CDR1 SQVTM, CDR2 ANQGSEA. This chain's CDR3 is CSVELQGAIYGYTF. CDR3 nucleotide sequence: TGCAGCGTTGAGTTGCAGGGGGCGATCTATGGCTACACCTTC. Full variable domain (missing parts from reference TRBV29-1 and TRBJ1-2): SAVISQKPSRDICQRGTSLTIQCQVDSQVTMMFWYRQQPGQSLTLIATANQGSEATYESGFVIDKFPISRPNLTFSTLTVSNMSPEDSSIYLCSVELQGAIYGYTFGSGTRLTVV.

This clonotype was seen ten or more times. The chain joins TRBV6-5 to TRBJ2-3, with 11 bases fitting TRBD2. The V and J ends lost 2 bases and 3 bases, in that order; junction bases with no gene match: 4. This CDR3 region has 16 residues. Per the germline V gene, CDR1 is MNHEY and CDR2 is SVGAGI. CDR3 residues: CASSYLLAGGTDTQYF. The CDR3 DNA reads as TGTGCCAGCAGTTACCTGTTAGCGGGAGGGACAGATACGCAGTATTTT.

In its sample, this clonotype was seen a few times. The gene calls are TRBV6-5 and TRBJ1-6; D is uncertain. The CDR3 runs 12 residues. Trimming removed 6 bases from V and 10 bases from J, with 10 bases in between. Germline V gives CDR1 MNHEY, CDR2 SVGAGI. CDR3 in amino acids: CASSLRGSPLHF. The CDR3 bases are TGTGCCAGCAGCCTTCGGGGATCACCCCTCCACTTT.

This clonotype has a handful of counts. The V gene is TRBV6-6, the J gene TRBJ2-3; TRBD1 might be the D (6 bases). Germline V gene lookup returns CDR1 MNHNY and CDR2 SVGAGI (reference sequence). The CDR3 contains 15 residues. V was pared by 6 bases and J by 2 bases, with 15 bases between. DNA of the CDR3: TGTGCCAGCAGAGCCTCCGGGACAATCACAGATACGCAGTATTTT. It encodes CASRASGTITDTQYF.

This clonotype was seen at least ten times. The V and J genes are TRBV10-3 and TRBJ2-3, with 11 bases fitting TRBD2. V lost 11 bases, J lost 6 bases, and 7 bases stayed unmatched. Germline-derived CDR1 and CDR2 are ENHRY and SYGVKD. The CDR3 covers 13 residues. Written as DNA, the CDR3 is TGTGCCCTGGGACTAGCGGCGACGGATACGCAGTATTTT. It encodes CALGLAATDTQYF.

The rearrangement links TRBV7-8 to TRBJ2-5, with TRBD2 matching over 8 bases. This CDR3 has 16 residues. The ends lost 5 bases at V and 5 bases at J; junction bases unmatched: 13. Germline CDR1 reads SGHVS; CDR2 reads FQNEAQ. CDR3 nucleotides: TGTGCCAGCAGCACCCGTAGAGCGGGAGATTTGGAGACCCAGTACTTC. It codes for CASSTRRAGDLETQYF.

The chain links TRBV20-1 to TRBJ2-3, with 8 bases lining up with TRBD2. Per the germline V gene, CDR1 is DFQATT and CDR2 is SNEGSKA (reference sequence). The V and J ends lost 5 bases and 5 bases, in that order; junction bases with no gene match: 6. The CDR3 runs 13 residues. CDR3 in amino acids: CSARDAGGDTQYF. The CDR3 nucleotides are TGCAGTGCTCGTGACGCGGGGGGAGATACGCAGTATTTT.

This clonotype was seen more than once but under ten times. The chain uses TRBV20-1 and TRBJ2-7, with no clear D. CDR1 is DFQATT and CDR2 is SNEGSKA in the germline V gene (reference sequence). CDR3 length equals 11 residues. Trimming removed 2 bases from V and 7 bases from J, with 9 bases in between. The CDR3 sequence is CSARLAQEQYF. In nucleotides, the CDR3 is TGCAGTGCTAGATTGGCGCAGGAGCAGTACTTC.

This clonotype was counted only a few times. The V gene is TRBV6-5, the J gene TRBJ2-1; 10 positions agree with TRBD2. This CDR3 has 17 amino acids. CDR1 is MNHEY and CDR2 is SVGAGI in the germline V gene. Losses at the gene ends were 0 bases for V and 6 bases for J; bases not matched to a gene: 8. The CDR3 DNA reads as TGTGCCAGCAGTTACTCCCAAGCGGGAGGGCCGGGCAATGAGCAGTTCTTC. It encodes CASSYSQAGGPGNEQFF.

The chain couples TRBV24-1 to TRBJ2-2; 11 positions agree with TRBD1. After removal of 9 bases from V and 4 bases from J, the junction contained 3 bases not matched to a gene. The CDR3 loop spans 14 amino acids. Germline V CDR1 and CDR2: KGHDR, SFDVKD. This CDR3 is CATLGTGGTGELFF. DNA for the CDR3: TGTGCCACCCTAGGGACAGGGGGCACCGGGGAGCTGTTTTTT.

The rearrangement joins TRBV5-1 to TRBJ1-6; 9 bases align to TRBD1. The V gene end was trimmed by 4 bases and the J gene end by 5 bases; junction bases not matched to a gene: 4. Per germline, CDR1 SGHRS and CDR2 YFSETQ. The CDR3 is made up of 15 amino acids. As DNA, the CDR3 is TGCGCCAGCAGCCCCGGACAGGGGAATAATTCACCCCTCCACTTT. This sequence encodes CASSPGQGNNSPLHF.

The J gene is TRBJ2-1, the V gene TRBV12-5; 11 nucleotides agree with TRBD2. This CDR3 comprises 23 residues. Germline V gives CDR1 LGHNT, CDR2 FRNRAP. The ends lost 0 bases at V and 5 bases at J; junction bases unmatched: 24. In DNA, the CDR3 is TGTGCTAGTGGTTTGGTACTAGGTAGCGGGAGGGCCCGGGTCCGAATTGGTGACAATGAGCAGTTCTTC. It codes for CASGLVLGSGRARVRIGDNEQFF.

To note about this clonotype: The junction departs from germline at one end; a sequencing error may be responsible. CDR3 nucleotides: TGTGCCAGCAGTCCCGCAGGACAGCTTATGGACTTC. It specifies CASSPAGQLMDF. V gene TRBV25-1 combines with J gene TRBJ2-7; possibly TRBD1 for D (6 bases). The germline gives CDR1 MGHDK, CDR2 SYGVNS. This CDR3 has 12 residues.

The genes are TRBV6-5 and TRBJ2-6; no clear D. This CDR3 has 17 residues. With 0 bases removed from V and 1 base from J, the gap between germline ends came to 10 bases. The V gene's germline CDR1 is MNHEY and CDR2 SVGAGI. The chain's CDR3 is CASSYSSLGSGANVLTF. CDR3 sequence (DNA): TGTGCCAGCAGTTACTCCTCCCTAGGGTCTGGGGCCAACGTCCTGACTTTC.

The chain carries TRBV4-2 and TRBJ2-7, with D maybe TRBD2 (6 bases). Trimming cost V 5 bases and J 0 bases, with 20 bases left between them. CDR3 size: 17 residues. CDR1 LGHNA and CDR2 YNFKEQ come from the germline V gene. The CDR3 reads CASSTQIAEGSSYEQYF. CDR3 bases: TGTGCCAGCAGCACACAAATAGCGGAGGGGAGCTCCTACGAGCAGTACTTC.

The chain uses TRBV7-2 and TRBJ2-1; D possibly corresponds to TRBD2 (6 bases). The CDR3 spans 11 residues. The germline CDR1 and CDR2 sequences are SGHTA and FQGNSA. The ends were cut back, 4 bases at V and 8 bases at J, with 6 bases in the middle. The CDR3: CASSSGDEQFF. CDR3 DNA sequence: TGTGCCAGCAGCTCGGGGGATGAGCAGTTCTTC.